The rows below give T cell receptor beta chains drawn from one sample of a study of cytomegalovirus exposure and HLA in healthy donors. Measured with immunoSEQ multiplex PCR; TCRdb has only the in-frame clones, and not every one. Of about 86,000 clones in the sample, 78% were seen once. The sample taken for sequencing was PBMCs. The receptors stem from a male donor in good health and CMV-seropositive. CDR3s include the opening cysteine and the closing phenylalanine or tryptophan. The order of the fields is J gene, V gene, clone size, D gene, CDR3 DNA, CDR3 protein. A D gene is named only where the DNA matches it firmly. Part of the rows lack a size; the others show once, few, many or a class for expanded clones.

TRBJ1-5	TRBV27	NA	NA	TGTGCCAGCAGTTCCGCCGACAGGCTGGCGAATCAGCCCCAGCATTTT	CASSSADRLANQPQHF
TRBJ2-6	TRBV11-3	NA	TRBD2	TGTGCCAGCAGCTCGGGAACGGGACTAGCAGCTGGGGCCAACGTCCTGACTTTC	CASSSGTGLAAGANVLTF
TRBJ2-7	TRBV28	NA	TRBD2	TGTGCCAGCAGTTTTGGACTAGCGGGAGTTCGGTACGAGCAGTACTTC	CASSFGLAGVRYEQYF
TRBJ2-7	TRBV7-2	NA	NA	TGTGCCAGCAGCTTCTCCTCCTACGAGCAGTACTTC	CASSFSSYEQYF
TRBJ1-5	TRBV19	NA	TRBD1	TGTGCCAGTAGTATCGCAGGGGGCTCTCAGCCCCAGCATTTT	CASSIAGGSQPQHF
TRBJ2-7	TRBV28	NA	TRBD2	TGTGCCAGCGTAACTACTAGGCTCCGGGGGGACGAGCAGTACTTC	CASVTTRLRGDEQYF
TRBJ2-7	TRBV4-2	few	TRBD2	TGTGCCAGCAGCCAAGATTGGACTAGCGGGTCCTACGAGCAGTACTTC	CASSQDWTSGSYEQYF
TRBJ1-1	TRBV4-2	NA	NA	TGTGCCAGCAGCTCCGGTATGAACACTGAAGCTTTCTTT	CASSSGMNTEAFF
TRBJ2-2	TRBV7-6	NA	NA	TGTGCCAGCAGCTTAGGCCACTCCACCGGGGAGCTGTTTTTT	CASSLGHSTGELFF
TRBJ2-3	TRBV4-2	NA	TRBD2	TGTGCCAGCAGCCAAGCTACCCTTAGCGGGAGGGCCGGGCCCTTTCCTACGCAGTATTTT	CASSQATLSGRAGPFPTQYF
TRBJ2-5	TRBV12-2	NA	NA	TGTGCAAGTCGCCCCCCCTGCGCGGGAGGCCAGAGGGAGACCCAGTACTTC	CASRPPCAGGQRETQYF
TRBJ1-1	TRBV11-2	NA	NA	TGTGCCAGCAGCTTAGGTGGGAGGGTGAGGAACACTGAAGCTTTCTTT	CASSLGGRVRNTEAFF
TRBJ2-7	TRBV6-1	few	TRBD2	TGTGCCAGCAGGCCCAGGCTAGCGGGCTCCTACGAGCAGTACTTC	CASRPRLAGSYEQYF
TRBJ2-1	TRBV2	NA	NA	TGTGCCAGCAGTGTGGGTAGCAATTCCCACAATGAGCAGTTCTTC	CASSVGSNSHNEQFF
TRBJ2-3	TRBV13	NA	NA	TGTGCCAGCAGCTTAGGCCTCAGGCAGGCCGGCACAGATACGCAGTATTTT	CASSLGLRQAGTDTQYF
TRBJ1-1	TRBV7-2	NA	NA	TGTGCCAGCAGTTATACAGTCAACACTGAAGCTTTCTTT	CASSYTVNTEAFF
TRBJ2-1	TRBV5-5	few	TRBD1	TGTGCCAGCACCGCGACAGGGTTCAATGAGCAGTTCTTC	CASTATGFNEQFF
TRBJ2-7	TRBV30	few	TRBD1	TGTGCCTGGAGTCCAGGGGGTAGCTCCTACGAGCAGTACTTC	CAWSPGGSSYEQYF
TRBJ2-3	TRBV12-2	once	NA	TGTGCAAGTCGCTTACTAGCGGGAGATGGGGCAGATACGCAGTATTTT	CASRLLAGDGADTQYF
TRBJ2-7	TRBV5-6	NA	TRBD2	TGTGCCAGCAGCTTGGATAGCGGGAGGGGATCCTACGAGCAGTACTTC	CASSLDSGRGSYEQYF
TRBJ1-2	TRBV28	NA	NA	TGTGCCAGCAGTTCCAGCTGGACAGCCGGCTACACCTTC	CASSSSWTAGYTF
TRBJ2-1	TRBV30	NA	TRBD2	TGTGCCTGGAGTAGAGTAGCGGGAGCCGATGAGCAGTTCTTC	CAWSRVAGADEQFF
TRBJ2-5	TRBV14	NA	TRBD2	TGTGCCAGCAGCCTGGGACTAAGTATCGAGACCCAGTACTTC	CASSLGLSIETQYF
TRBJ1-3	TRBV6-1	NA	NA	TGTGCCAGCAGTGAAGTAATGGGGGCGGGAAACACCATATATTTT	CASSEVMGAGNTIYF
TRBJ1-2	TRBV18	NA	NA	TGTGCCAGCTCACCGATCCAGGGGTCTGATGGCTACACCTTC	CASSPIQGSDGYTF
TRBJ2-1	TRBV27	once	TRBD2	TGTGCCAGCAGTTTTCCCGGGAGGGCCGACGGGGAGCAGTTCTTC	CASSFPGRADGEQFF
TRBJ2-5	TRBV18	NA	NA	TGTGCCAGCTCACCTCAGGGAGAGACCCAGTACTTC	CASSPQGETQYF
TRBJ2-1	TRBV20-1	NA	TRBD2	TGCAGTGGGAAAGCGGGAGTCAAGCAGTTCTTC	CSGKAGVKQFF
TRBJ2-3	TRBV5-4	NA	TRBD1	TGTGCCAGCAGCTGGGGACAGGGGACAAGCACAGATACGCAGTATTTT	CASSWGQGTSTDTQYF
TRBJ2-2	TRBV9	once	TRBD2	TGTGCCAGCAGCGTAAAAGCGGGAGTCACCGGGGAGCTGTTTTTT	CASSVKAGVTGELFF
TRBJ1-5	TRBV7-9	NA	TRBD1	TGTTCCAGCAGCTCCCAAACGACAGGGGCAGTTCAGCCCCAGCATTTT	CSSSSQTTGAVQPQHF
TRBJ2-4	TRBV5-6	few	NA	TGTGCCAGCAGTCCGGAAGGGGGAGAAGACATTCAGTACTTC	CASSPEGGEDIQYF
TRBJ2-2	TRBV5-1	NA	TRBD1	TGCGCCAGCAGCTTGGGAGACAGGGGGCGCACCGGGGAGCTGTTTTTT	CASSLGDRGRTGELFF
TRBJ2-3	TRBV11-2	NA	TRBD2	TGTGCCAGCAGCTTAGATCTAAGCGGGAGTGATACGCAGTATTTT	CASSLDLSGSDTQYF
TRBJ1-4	TRBV27	few	NA	TGTGCCAGCAGTTTAAAGGCGGTAAATGAAAAACTGTTTTTT	CASSLKAVNEKLFF
TRBJ2-5	TRBV4-2	NA	NA	TGTGCCAGCAGCCAAGAGTTCGGAGAGCGGGAGACCCAGTACTTC	CASSQEFGERETQYF
TRBJ2-7	TRBV6-5	NA	NA	TGTGCCAGCAGTCGGACGCGGCACAGGTCCTACGAGCAGTACTTC	CASSRTRHRSYEQYF
TRBJ2-5	TRBV7-8	NA	TRBD2	TGTGCCAGCAGCTTAGCGGGAGGGAGGCAAGAGACCCAGTACTTC	CASSLAGGRQETQYF
TRBJ2-1	TRBV4-1	NA	TRBD1	TGCGCCAGCAGCCAAGGACTGTTCAGACAGGGGGGCTACAATGAGCAGTTCTTC	CASSQGLFRQGGYNEQFF
TRBJ2-5	TRBV6-1	NA	TRBD1	TGTGCCAGCAGTGAAGAAGTGACAGGGGGCAGGGAGACCCAGTACTTC	CASSEEVTGGRETQYF
TRBJ2-1	TRBV28	NA	TRBD2	TGTGCCCTTACTAGCGGGAGGGTTAATGAGCAGTTCTTC	CALTSGRVNEQFF
TRBJ2-6	TRBV28	once	TRBD2	TGTGCCAGCAGACCCACTAGCGGGACCCTACTGGGGGCCAACGTCCTGACTTTC	CASRPTSGTLLGANVLTF
TRBJ1-5	TRBV7-9	NA	TRBD1	TGTGCCAGCAGCTTAGTGAGGACAGGGGGCGCAAGCAATCAGCCCCAGCATTTT	CASSLVRTGGASNQPQHF
TRBJ2-7	TRBV5-1	NA	TRBD2	TGCGCCAGCTTCCGGGGGGGGAATGCGTACTACGAGCAGTACTTC	CASFRGGNAYYEQYF
TRBJ1-5	TRBV27	NA	TRBD1	TGTGCCAGCAGTTTGACAGGGGGCAATCAGCCCCAGCATTTT	CASSLTGGNQPQHF
TRBJ2-1	TRBV18	NA	TRBD1	TGTGCCAGCTCACCCGGGACAGGCTCCTACGAGCAGTTCTTC	CASSPGTGSYEQFF
TRBJ2-7	TRBV12-1	NA	NA	TGTGCCAGCAGCTCCCCGCGTTGGTACAGGGGGATCTACGAGCAGTACTTC	CASSSPRWYRGIYEQYF
TRBJ2-4	TRBV28	few	NA	TGTGCCAGCCGAAAGCGGCTAGCCAAAAACATTCAGTACTTC	CASRKRLAKNIQYF